The source of this TCR beta chain is a study of cytomegalovirus exposure and HLA in healthy donors. With 60 Vbeta and 13 Jbeta primers, the PCR was carried out. Assay used: immunoSEQ multiplex PCR; TCRdb lists only in-frame clones, some missing. This sample carries over 150,000 clones, approximately 85% of them seen once, and the ten largest clones take about 1.4%. CDR1 is SGHTS, CDR2 YDEGEE, per germline. V trimming: 0 bases; J trimming: 4 bases; junction bases outside the gene matches: 4. The length of the CDR3 is 15 residues. This sequence joins TRBV5-8 and TRBJ2-1, with 7 bases matching TRBD2. This sequence was found in a girl between 5 and 17 years old in good health and CMV-seropositive. Sequencing input: PBMCs. Written as DNA, the CDR3 is TGTGCCAGCAGCTTGGCGCCTAGCGGATACAATGAGCAGTTCTTC. It encodes CASSLAPSGYNEQFF. Using reference TRBV5-8 and TRBJ2-1 for the parts outside the CDR3, the full variable domain is EAGVTQSPTHLIKTRGQQATLRCSPISGHTSVYWYQQALGLGLQFLLWYDEGEERNRGNFPPRFSGRQFPNYSSELNVNALELEDSALYLCASSLAPSGYNEQFFGPGTRLTVL.